This T cell receptor (beta chain) came from a study of T-cell reconstitution after alpha-beta-depleted transplantation in children. Study conclusions and caveats: A year post-transplant, T-cell counts and diversity derived mostly from newly produced T cells.

This sample's TCRbeta library carried unique molecular identifier barcodes. Via MiXCR, TCRdb re-called the PCR reads, giving one row per CDR3 protein. Among around 180,000 distinct CDR3 sequences listed, over 8.5% were seen once. Germline lookup yields CDR1 DFQATT and CDR2 SNEGSKA (reference sequence). The CDR3 spans 12 residues. The V gene lost 8 bases and the J gene lost 0 bases, with 10 bases spanning the gap. This clonotype was seen repeatedly, ten times or more. Its matching antigen is unknown. The sample here was PBMCs, taken before TCRalphabeta/CD19-depleted stem cell transplant. V gene TRBV20-1 combines with J gene TRBJ1-1, with no clear D. The TCR sequence derives from a boy aged 2-9 years with acute myeloid leukemia, due to receive a stem cell transplant. The CDR3 sequence: CSPAGLNTEAFF. The CDR3 bases are TGCAGTCCGGCCGGGTTGAACACTGAAGCTTTCTTT.